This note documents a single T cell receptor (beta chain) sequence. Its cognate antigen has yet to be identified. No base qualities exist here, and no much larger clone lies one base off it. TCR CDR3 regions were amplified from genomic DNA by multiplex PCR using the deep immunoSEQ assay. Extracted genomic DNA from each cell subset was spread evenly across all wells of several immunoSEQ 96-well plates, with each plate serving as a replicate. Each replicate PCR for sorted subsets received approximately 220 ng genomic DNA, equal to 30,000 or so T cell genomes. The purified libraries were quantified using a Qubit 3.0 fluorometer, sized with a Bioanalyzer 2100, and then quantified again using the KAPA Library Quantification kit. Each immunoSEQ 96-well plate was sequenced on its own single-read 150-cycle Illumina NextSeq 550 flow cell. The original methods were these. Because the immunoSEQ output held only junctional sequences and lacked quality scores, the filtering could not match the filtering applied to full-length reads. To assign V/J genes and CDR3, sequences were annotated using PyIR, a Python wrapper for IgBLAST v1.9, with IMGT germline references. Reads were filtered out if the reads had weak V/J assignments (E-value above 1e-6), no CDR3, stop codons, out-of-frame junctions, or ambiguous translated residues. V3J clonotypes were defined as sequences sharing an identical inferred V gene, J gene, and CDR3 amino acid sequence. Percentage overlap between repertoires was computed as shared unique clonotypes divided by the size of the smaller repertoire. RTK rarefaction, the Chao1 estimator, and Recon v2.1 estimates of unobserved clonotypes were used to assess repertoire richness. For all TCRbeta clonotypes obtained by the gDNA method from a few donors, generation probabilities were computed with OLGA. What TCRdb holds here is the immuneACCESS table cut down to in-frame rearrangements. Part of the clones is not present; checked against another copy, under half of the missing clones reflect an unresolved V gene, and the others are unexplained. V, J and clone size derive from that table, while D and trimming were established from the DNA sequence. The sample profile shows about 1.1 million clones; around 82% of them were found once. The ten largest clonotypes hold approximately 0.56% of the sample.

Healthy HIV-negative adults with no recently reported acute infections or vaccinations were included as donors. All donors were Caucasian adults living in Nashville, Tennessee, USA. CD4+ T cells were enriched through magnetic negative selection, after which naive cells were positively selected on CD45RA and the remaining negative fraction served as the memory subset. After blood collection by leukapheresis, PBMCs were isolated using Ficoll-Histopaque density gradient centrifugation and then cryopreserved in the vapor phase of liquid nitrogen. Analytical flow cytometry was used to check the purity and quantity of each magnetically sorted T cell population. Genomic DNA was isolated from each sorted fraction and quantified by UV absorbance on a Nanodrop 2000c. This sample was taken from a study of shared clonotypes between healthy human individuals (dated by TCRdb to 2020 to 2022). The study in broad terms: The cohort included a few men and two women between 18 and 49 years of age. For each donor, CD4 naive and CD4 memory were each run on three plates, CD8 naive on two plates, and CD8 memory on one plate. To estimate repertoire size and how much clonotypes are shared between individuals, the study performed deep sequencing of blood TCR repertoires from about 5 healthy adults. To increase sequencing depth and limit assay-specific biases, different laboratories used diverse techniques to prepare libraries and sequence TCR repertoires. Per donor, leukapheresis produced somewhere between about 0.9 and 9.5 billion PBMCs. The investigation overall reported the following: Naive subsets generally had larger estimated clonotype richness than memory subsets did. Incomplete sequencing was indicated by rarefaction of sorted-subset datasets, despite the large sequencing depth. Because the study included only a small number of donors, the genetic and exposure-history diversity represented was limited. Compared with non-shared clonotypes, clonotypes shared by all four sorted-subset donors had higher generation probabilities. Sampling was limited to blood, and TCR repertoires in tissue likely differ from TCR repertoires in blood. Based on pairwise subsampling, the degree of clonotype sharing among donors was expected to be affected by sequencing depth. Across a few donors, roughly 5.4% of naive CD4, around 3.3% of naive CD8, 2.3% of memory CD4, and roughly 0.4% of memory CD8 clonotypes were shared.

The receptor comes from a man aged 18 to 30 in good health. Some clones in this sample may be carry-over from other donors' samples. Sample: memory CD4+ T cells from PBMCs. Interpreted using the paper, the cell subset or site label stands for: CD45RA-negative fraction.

The CDR3 sequence is CASSRADSPHEKLFF. The DNA is TGTGCCAGCAGTCGGGCCGACAGTCCCCACGAAAAACTGTTTTTT. The rearranged segments are TRBV2 and TRBJ1-4; the D gene is perhaps TRBD1, from 5 matching bases. CDR1 and CDR2 (SNHLY, FYNNEI) derive from the germline V gene. Including cysteine and phenylalanine, the CDR3 has 15 amino acids. The sequence is cut down to CDR3 DNA, 45 bases in frame from base 1. The germline ends are 18 bases apart after V is trimmed by 5 bases and J by 8 bases.